The present entry profiles one TCR beta chain with its context. The data derive from a study of shared T cell receptors in the human thymus. TCRdb keeps only in-frame clones here, not all; method: immunoSEQ multiplex PCR. The sample has roughly 550,000 clones, approximately 80% seen once. After removal of 5 bases from V and 6 bases from J, the junction contained 13 bases not matched to a gene. The CDR3 is 16 residues long. CDR1 is LNHDA, CDR2 SQIVND, per germline (reference sequence). This sample was shared with a second study, whose subject was human thymus T cells. As that study records: The thymus was resected at corrective cardiac surgery. Among unrelated individuals, related research reported thymic repertoires that overlapped highly.

The source is a boy under three years old with a congenital heart defect. Sequences were obtained from thymocytes. The rearrangement uses TRBV19 and TRBJ2-4, with 7 bases that match TRBD2. This CDR3 is CASSRRLGGKRNIQYF. CDR3 DNA sequence: TGTGCCAGTAGTCGCCGGTTGGGAGGGAAGAGAAACATTCAGTACTTC.